One sample yielded the 32 T cell receptor beta chains listed below, sequenced in a study of cytomegalovirus exposure and HLA in healthy donors. Primers: 60 Vbeta forward and 13 Jbeta reverse. Method: immunoSEQ multiplex PCR; TCRdb's copy keeps in-frame clones and lacks some. The sample includes around 200,000 clones, roughly 78% of them seen just once. Specimen: PBMCs. The receptor set was obtained from a woman in her 30s in good health and CMV-seropositive.

DNA of the CDR3: TGTGCCAGCACCCCCATGGAGGGAGGCAATCAGCCCCAGCATTTT. This encodes CASTPMEGGNQPQHF. J is TRBJ1-5 and V is TRBV7-8; unclear D gene. The V end lost 7 bases, the J end lost 2 bases, and 15 bases lay between the germline ends. The V gene's germline CDR1 is SGHVS and CDR2 FQNEAQ. The CDR3 consists of 15 residues.

J is TRBJ2-5 and V is TRBV7-2; 8 bases map to TRBD2. The CDR3 has 14 residues. Looked up from germline, CDR1 is SGHTA and CDR2 is FQGNSA. V lost 5 bases, J lost 5 bases, and 7 bases stayed unmatched. CDR3 amino acids: CASSDRTSFETQYF. As DNA, the CDR3 is TGTGCCAGCAGCGATCGGACTAGCTTCGAGACCCAGTACTTC.

Here the CDR3 reads CASREIAGGPSEQFF. The CDR3 region has the DNA TGTGCCAGCAGGGAGATAGCGGGGGGGCCAAGTGAGCAGTTCTTC. The chain recombines TRBV6-1 with TRBJ2-1; TRBD2 matches 11 bases. The V and J ends lost 6 bases and 9 bases, in that order; junction bases with no gene match: 10. CDR1 and CDR2 (germline): MNHNS, SASEGT. The CDR3 is 15 amino acids.

The V gene is TRBV7-2, the J gene TRBJ1-5; D is ambiguous. Trimming removed 5 bases at V and 0 bases at J, with 11 bases between. CDR1 is SGHTA, CDR2 FQGNSA, per germline. This CDR3 has 15 residues. The CDR3 protein is CASSPTKYSNQPQHF. DNA of the CDR3: TGTGCCAGCAGCCCCACAAAATATAGCAATCAGCCCCAGCATTTT.

The chain couples TRBV18 to TRBJ1-2, with 8 nucleotides matching TRBD1. CDR1 KGHSH and CDR2 LQKENI come from the germline V gene. The CDR3 is 15 residues long. The V and J ends lost 6 bases and 5 bases, in that order; junction bases with no gene match: 11. The CDR3 DNA sequence: TGTGCCAGCTCTCCCCGACAGGGGTTGCTATATGGCTACACCTTC. Translated: CASSPRQGLLYGYTF. The variable domain in full, completed from reference TRBV18 and TRBJ1-2, reads NAGVMQNPRHLVRRRGQEARLRCSPMKGHSHVYWYRQLPEEGLKFMVYLQKENIIDESGMPKERFSAEFPKEGPSILRIQQVVRGDSAAYFCASSPRQGLLYGYTFGSGTRLTVV.

The V gene is TRBV6-5, the J gene TRBJ2-7, with 7 bases that match TRBD1. The V gene end was trimmed by 2 bases and the J gene end by 7 bases; junction bases not matched to a gene: 2. The CDR3 length is 12 residues. CDR1 and CDR2 from the germline V gene are MNHEY and SVGAGI. The CDR3 bases are TGTGCCAGCAGTTACCAGACAGGGGAGCAGTACTTC. This gives the protein CASSYQTGEQYF.

For the CDR3, the DNA is TGTGCCAGCTCACCACCCCGGACAAAGAACAATGAGCAGTTCTTC. This codes for CASSPPRTKNNEQFF. The rearrangement joins TRBV18 to TRBJ2-1, with D possibly being TRBD1 (5 bases). CDR3 length equals 15 residues. The V and J ends lost 0 bases and 5 bases respectively, with 11 bases between them. The germline V gene has CDR1 KGHSH and CDR2 LQKENI.

This clone has only a few counts. The V call is TRBV5-1, the J call TRBJ1-5, with D maybe TRBD1 (6 bases). With 0 bases removed from V and 3 bases from J, the gap between germline ends came to 10 bases. The CDR3 is 15 amino acids. CDR1 and CDR2 from the germline V gene are SGHRS and YFSETQ. The CDR3 DNA is TGCGCCAGCAGCTTGGTCGGGGGGCCCAATCAGCCCCAGCATTTT. Its translation is CASSLVGGPNQPQHF.

This clone was seen only a few times. The V gene is TRBV10-3, the J gene TRBJ1-1; the match to TRBD1 covers 7 bases. CDR1 is ENHRY, CDR2 SYGVKD, per germline. The CDR3 is made up of 15 amino acids. V lost 3 bases, J lost 0 bases, and 4 bases stayed unmatched. Here the CDR3 DNA reads TGTGCCATCAGTGACCGACAGGGCCTGAACACTGAAGCTTTCTTT. This encodes CAISDRQGLNTEAFF.

This sequence joins TRBV9 and TRBJ1-1; a weak D match, TRBD1 (5 bases). Trimming stripped 3 bases from V and 5 bases from J, with 14 bases between. This CDR3 comprises 14 residues. Germline CDR1 is SGDLS and CDR2 is YYNGEE. CDR3: CASSAVVGVTEAFF. CDR3 DNA sequence: TGTGCCAGCAGCGCAGTGGTAGGGGTGACTGAAGCTTTCTTT.

The V and J genes are TRBV11-3 and TRBJ2-1, with 11 bases identical to TRBD2. J was trimmed by 5 bases and V by 6 bases; bases with no gene match: 12. Germline CDR1 SGHNT, CDR2 YENEEA. The CDR3 spans 17 residues. CDR3 sequence: CASRYLPGLADNNEQFF. In DNA form, the CDR3 reads TGTGCCAGCAGGTACCTCCCGGGACTAGCGGACAACAATGAGCAGTTCTTC.

The V and J genes are TRBV9 and TRBJ1-2; D is undetermined. Trimming pared 2 bases from V and 8 bases from J, leaving 10 bases between. CDR1 is SGDLS and CDR2 is YYNGEE in the germline V gene. The CDR3 extends over 12 amino acids. The CDR3 spells CASSVGLVGYTF. Here the CDR3 DNA reads TGTGCCAGCAGCGTTGGGCTGGTCGGCTACACCTTC.

This chain connects TRBV6-1 to TRBJ1-5, with 9 nucleotides matching TRBD1. The CDR3 is made up of 14 amino acids. With 3 bases clipped from V and 6 bases from J, the junction kept 3 bases outside the gene matches. Germline values: CDR1 MNHNS, CDR2 SASEGT. CDR3: CASSDLTGGQPQHF. CDR3 nucleotide sequence: TGTGCCAGCAGTGATTTGACAGGGGGTCAGCCCCAGCATTTT.

In nucleotides, the CDR3 is TGTGCCAGCAAGCGATCGGGGTACACTGAAGCTTTCTTT. It is translated as CASKRSGYTEAFF. The chain links TRBV28 to TRBJ1-1; no definite D call. CDR1 and CDR2 (germline): MDHEN, SYDVKM. The CDR3 spans 13 residues. The V and J ends lost 7 bases and 3 bases respectively, with 12 bases between them.

A remark on this clone: Other DNA sequences in the same sample also yield this CDR3. The chain has TRBV9 and TRBJ2-7; TRBD1 might be the D (6 bases). V lost 2 bases to trimming and J lost 1 base, with 10 bases between them. The V gene's germline CDR1 is SGDLS and CDR2 YYNGEE. The CDR3 has 14 residues. CDR3 amino acids: CASSVSGQSYEQYF. The CDR3, as DNA: TGTGCCAGCAGCGTCTCCGGACAGTCCTACGAGCAGTACTTC.

The chain uses TRBV18 and TRBJ1-6; 11 nucleotides line up with TRBD1. Germline CDR1 and CDR2: KGHSH and LQKENI. J was trimmed by 6 bases and V by 3 bases; bases with no gene match: 1. CDR3 length: 15 amino acids. CDR3 residues: CASSPGTGGNSPLHF. The CDR3 nucleotides read TGTGCCAGCTCACCCGGGACAGGGGGTAATTCACCCCTCCACTTT.

The chain combines TRBV2 with TRBJ2-7, with 7 nucleotides matching TRBD2. The CDR3 length is 14 residues. Unmatched junction bases numbered 5, after V lost 2 bases and J lost 4 bases. Germline CDR1 reads SNHLY; CDR2 reads FYNNEI. The CDR3 DNA sequence: TGTGCCAGCAGTGAACGGGGGGTCAATTACGAGCAGTACTTC. The encoded protein is CASSERGVNYEQYF.

This sequence joins TRBV6-6 and TRBJ1-1; D possibly corresponds to TRBD1 (5 bases). With 7 bases removed from V and 5 bases from J, the gap between germline ends came to 8 bases. Germline CDR1 MNHNY, CDR2 SVGAGI (reference sequence). There are 11 residues in the CDR3. The CDR3 sequence is CASIRETEAFF. The CDR3, as DNA: TGTGCCAGCATCAGGGAAACTGAAGCTTTCTTT.

The chain is built from TRBV7-6 and TRBJ2-6; the D gene is possibly TRBD1 (5 bases). The CDR3 extends over 18 amino acids. Deletions cut 1 base from V and 2 bases from J, with 15 bases between. Per the germline V gene, CDR1 is SGHVS and CDR2 is FNYEAQ. The CDR3 DNA sequence: TGTGCCAGCAGCTTAGTGGGGCCGTTGGGCCCTGGGGCCAACGTCCTGACTTTC. It is translated as CASSLVGPLGPGANVLTF. The variable domain in full, completed from reference TRBV7-6 and TRBJ2-6, reads GAGVSQSPRYKVTKRGQDVALRCDPISGHVSLYWYRQALGQGPEFLTYFNYEAQQDKSGLPNDRFSAERPEGSISTLTIQRTEQRDSAMYRCASSLVGPLGPGANVLTFGAGSRLTVL.

The gene calls are TRBV5-6 and TRBJ2-7; perhaps TRBD2 as D (5 bases). Trimming pared 0 bases from V and 3 bases from J, leaving 7 bases between. Germline assignment: CDR1 SGHDT and CDR2 YYEEEE. The CDR3 is made up of 13 amino acids. CDR3 amino acids: CASSLASGYEQYF. CDR3 coding DNA: TGTGCCAGCAGCTTGGCCAGCGGCTACGAGCAGTACTTC.

This chain joins TRBV20-1 and TRBJ1-1; no clear D gene. The CDR3 sequence is 10 residues long. The V end was cut by 4 bases, the J end by 4 bases, with 4 bases between. Germline CDR1 is DFQATT and CDR2 is SNEGSKA (reference sequence). CDR3 in amino acids: CSATITEAFF. The CDR3 DNA follows: TGCAGTGCTACCATCACTGAAGCTTTCTTT.

The chain joins TRBV4-1 to TRBJ2-3, with a tentative D call TRBD2 (5 bases). CDR1 is MGHRA, CDR2 YSYEKL, per germline. The CDR3 is 14 amino acids. V was clipped by 2 bases and J by 4 bases, with 10 bases between them. In DNA, the CDR3 is TGCGCCAGCAGCCAACTTGGACTCGCAGATACGCAGTATTTT. This sequence encodes CASSQLGLADTQYF.

The chain combines TRBV5-1 with TRBJ2-6, with a weak D call TRBD1 (6 bases). V lost 6 bases and J 0 bases, leaving 16 bases between the germline ends. The CDR3 sequence is 17 residues long. The germline V gene encodes CDR1 SGHRS and CDR2 YFSETQ. The CDR3: CASTPLTGSSGANVLTF. The CDR3 nucleotides are TGCGCCAGCACCCCGTTGACAGGCTCCTCTGGGGCCAACGTCCTGACTTTC.

This chain uses TRBV7-8 with TRBJ1-2; D might be TRBD1 (6 bases). The CDR3 sequence is 15 residues long. Germline CDR1 and CDR2: SGHVS and FQNEAQ. Between the trimmed V and J ends, which lost 4 bases and 3 bases, there was a span of 15 bases. The CDR3, as DNA: TGTGCCAGCAGCTACGACAGGAGCCCCCACTATGGCTACACCTTC. Protein sequence: CASSYDRSPHYGYTF.

The chain has TRBV27 and TRBJ2-7, with TRBD1 as a possible D gene (6 bases). The V end was cut by 5 bases, the J end by 3 bases, with 17 bases between. CDR1 and CDR2 (germline): MNHEY, SMNVEV (reference sequence). This CDR3 is 15 amino acids long. The CDR3, as DNA: TGTGCCAGCAGTCCCCTGAGGGACATTAACTACGAGCAGTACTTC. Protein: CASSPLRDINYEQYF.

Here the CDR3 DNA reads TGTGCTATCTGCAATCCGGGCAGGGGGCAAGAGACCCAGTACTTC. Translation: CAICNPGRGQETQYF. The rearrangement joins TRBV30 to TRBJ2-5; 7 nucleotides match TRBD1. This CDR3 has 15 residues. Germline V gives CDR1 GTSNPN, CDR2 SVGIG (reference sequence).

The chain links TRBV4-3 to TRBJ2-7, with 7 nucleotides matching TRBD1. Germline-derived CDR1 and CDR2 are LGHNA and YSLEER. With 4 bases clipped from V and 2 bases from J, the junction kept 8 bases outside the gene matches. The CDR3 is 15 residues long. This chain's CDR3 is CASSRRLGTAYEQYF. CDR3 in DNA: TGCGCCAGCAGCCGAAGATTGGGGACAGCCTACGAGCAGTACTTC.

The gene calls are TRBV6-5 and TRBJ2-7; TRBD2 might be the D (6 bases). CDR3 length: 14 residues. V lost 5 bases, J lost 5 bases, and 16 bases lay in between. Germline CDR1 and CDR2: MNHEY and SVGAGI. Here the CDR3 reads CASSPPGGRHEQYF. The CDR3 nucleotides are TGTGCCAGCAGTCCACCCGGGGGTCGGCACGAGCAGTACTTC.

This sequence joins TRBV5-4 and TRBJ2-3; maybe TRBD2 (5 bases). Germline V CDR1 and CDR2: SGHNT, YYREEE (reference sequence). Trimming took off 4 bases at V and 0 bases at J, with 18 bases between the two ends. The CDR3 has 17 amino acids. The CDR3 spells CASSPYREVPSTDTQYF. The DNA of the CDR3 is TGTGCCAGCAGCCCCTATCGGGAAGTCCCGAGCACAGATACGCAGTATTTT.

The chain uses TRBV19 and TRBJ1-1; D unresolved. The CDR3 loop spans 13 amino acids. Looked up from germline, CDR1 is LNHDA and CDR2 is SQIVND (reference sequence). Between the trimmed V and J ends, which lost 4 bases and 3 bases, there was a span of 9 bases. The chain's CDR3 is CASSSRRDTEAFF. CDR3 bases: TGTGCCAGTAGTAGTAGGCGGGACACTGAAGCTTTCTTT.

The chain combines TRBV7-2 with TRBJ2-7, with D possibly being TRBD2 (5 bases). The germline gives CDR1 SGHTA, CDR2 FQGNSA. V dropped 5 bases and J dropped 3 bases, with 17 bases sitting between them. The CDR3 sequence is 15 residues long. The CDR3 nucleotides read TGTGCCAGCAGCACTTCTAGCAATTTGGGCTACGAGCAGTACTTC. This gives the protein CASSTSSNLGYEQYF. Full variable domain (remainder filled in from reference TRBV7-2 and TRBJ2-7): GAGVSQSPSNKVTEKGKDVELRCDPISGHTALYWYRQSLGQGLEFLIYFQGNSAPDKSGLPSDRFSAERTGGSVSTLTIQRTQQEDSAVYLCASSTSSNLGYEQYFGPGTRLTVT.

The rearrangement links TRBV21-1 to TRBJ1-2; TRBD1, the table's D call, lacks a check against the DNA. TRBV21-1 is deemed a pseudogene. The length of the CDR3 is 12 residues. CDR3 DNA: TGTGCCAGCAGCGGGACAGGCTATGGCTACACCTTC. Translation: CASSGTGYGYTF.